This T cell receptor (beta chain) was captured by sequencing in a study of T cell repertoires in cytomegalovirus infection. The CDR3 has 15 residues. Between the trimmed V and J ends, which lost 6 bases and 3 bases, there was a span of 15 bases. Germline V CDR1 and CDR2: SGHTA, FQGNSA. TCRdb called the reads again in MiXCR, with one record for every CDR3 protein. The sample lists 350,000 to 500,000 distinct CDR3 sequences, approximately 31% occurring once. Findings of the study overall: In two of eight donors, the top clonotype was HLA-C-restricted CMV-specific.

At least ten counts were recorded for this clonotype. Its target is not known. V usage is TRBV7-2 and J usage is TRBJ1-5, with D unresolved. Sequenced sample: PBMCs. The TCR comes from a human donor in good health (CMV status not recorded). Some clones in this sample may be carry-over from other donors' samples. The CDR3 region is CASRVGGTTNQPQHF. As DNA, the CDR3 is TGTGCCAGCAGGGTAGGTGGCACGACCAATCAGCCCCAGCATTTT.